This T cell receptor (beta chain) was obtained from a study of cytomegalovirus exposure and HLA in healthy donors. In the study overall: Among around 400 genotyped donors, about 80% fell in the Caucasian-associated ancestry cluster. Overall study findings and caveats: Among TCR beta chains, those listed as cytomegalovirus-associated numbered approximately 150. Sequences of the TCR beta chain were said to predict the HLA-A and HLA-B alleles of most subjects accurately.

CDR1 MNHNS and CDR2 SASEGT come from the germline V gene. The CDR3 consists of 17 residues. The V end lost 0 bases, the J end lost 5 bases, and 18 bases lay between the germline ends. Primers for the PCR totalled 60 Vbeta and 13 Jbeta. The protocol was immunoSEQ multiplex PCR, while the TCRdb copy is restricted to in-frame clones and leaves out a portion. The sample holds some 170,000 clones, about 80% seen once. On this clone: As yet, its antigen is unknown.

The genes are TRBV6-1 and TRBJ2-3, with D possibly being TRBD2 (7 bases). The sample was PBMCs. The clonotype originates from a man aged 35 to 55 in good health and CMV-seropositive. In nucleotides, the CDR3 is TGTGCCAGCAGTGAAGCCAAGGGGGAGGGCCGGAGAGATACGCAGTATTTT. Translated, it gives CASSEAKGEGRRDTQYF.